This T cell receptor beta chain was sequenced during a study of T cells in Graves' hyperthyroidism and ophthalmopathy. Study-wide findings and caveats: Ophthalmopathy, as predicted by the model, came a median roughly 6.8 months after the prediction. Stable hyperthyroidism was separated from ophthalmopathy by a model based on 13 V-J features.

From RNA transcripts, TCR beta CDR3 regions were amplified. The study used the HTBI primer set for a first-round RT-PCR of the TCR CDR3. One entry per CDR3 protein results from TCRdb running MiXCR on the multiplex PCR reads. The repertoire holds 660,000 or so distinct CDR3 sequences, with nearly 45% as singletons. On this clonotype: Its antigen is still unknown.

The CDR3 loop spans 13 amino acids. CDR1 is SGHAT, CDR2 FQDESV, per germline (reference sequence). V lost 11 bases, J lost 7 bases, and 15 bases lay in between. V gene TRBV11-1 combines with J gene TRBJ1-6, with D possibly being TRBD1 (5 bases). The receptor's source is an adult man with Graves' disease, either hyperthyroidism or ophthalmopathy (not recorded which). Material: peripheral blood or thyroid tissue (not recorded which). The CDR3 nucleotides are TGTGCCCGCTCCAGGGCTGGAAATTCACCCCTCCACTTT. It yields the protein CARSRAGNSPLHF.